A selection of T cell receptor beta chains follows, all from one sample in a study of cytomegalovirus exposure and HLA in healthy donors. Profiling relied on immunoSEQ multiplex PCR, and the TCRdb table lists in-frame clones only, not all of them. The sample lists 100,000 to 150,000 clones; around 83% were seen once. Sequencing used PBMCs. These TCRs come from a human donor in good health. The CDR3 runs from the conserved cysteine through the conserved F or W. A D gene is named only where the DNA matches it firmly. Some rows mark clone size as missing; the rest say once, few, many or name a class of expanded clone.

d_gene	abundance	v_gene	j_gene	CDR3aa	CDR3nt
.	.	TRBV7-9	TRBJ1-6	CASSLGSGVRDSPLHF	TGTGCCAGCAGCTTAGGGTCTGGGGTGAGGGATTCACCCCTCCACTTT
.	.	TRBV2	TRBJ1-1	CATTSRGLVNEAFF	TGTGCCACCACCTCGCGGGGGCTAGTTAATGAAGCTTTCTTT
.	.	TRBV6-1	TRBJ2-7	CASSSRRRVSYEQYF	TGTGCCAGCAGTTCACGAAGACGGGTCTCCTACGAGCAGTACTTC
.	.	TRBV27	TRBJ2-1	CASRGSSYNEQFF	TGTGCCAGCAGGGGGAGCTCCTACAATGAGCAGTTCTTC
.	.	TRBV18	TRBJ2-3	CASSPSSTDTQYF	TGTGCCAGCTCACCAAGCAGCACAGATACGCAGTATTTT
.	.	TRBV28	TRBJ1-2	CASSLGITAGGGYTF	TGTGCCAGCAGTTTAGGGATCACGGCGGGAGGTGGCTACACCTTC
.	.	TRBV4-1	TRBJ2-3	CASSQEPIAEITDTQYF	TGCGCCAGCAGCCAAGAACCCATAGCGGAGATCACAGATACGCAGTATTTT
.	.	TRBV6-1	TRBJ1-1	CASSEGLNTEAFF	TGTGCCAGCAGTGAGGGGCTGAACACTGAAGCTTTCTTT
.	.	TRBV6-1	TRBJ2-7	CASSAHSGTTGPFEQYF	TGTGCCAGCAGTGCCCACAGCGGGACGACAGGTCCGTTCGAGCAGTACTTC
.	few	TRBV13	TRBJ1-4	CASSLQAWEKLFF	TGTGCCAGCAGCCTTCAAGCTTGGGAAAAACTGTTTTTT
.	.	TRBV7-2	TRBJ1-1	CAGARVGTEAFF	TGTGCCGGAGCACGGGTGGGCACTGAAGCTTTCTTT
.	.	TRBV14	TRBJ1-5	CASSRQANQPQHF	TGTGCCAGCAGCCGACAGGCAAATCAGCCCCAGCATTTT
.	.	TRBV4-2	TRBJ1-6	CASSYNGFSDNSPLHF	TGTGCCAGCAGCTACAACGGGTTCTCCGATAATTCACCCCTCCACTTT
.	.	TRBV6-5	TRBJ1-4	CASSQTSSGEKLFF	TGTGCCAGCAGCCAGACCTCTTCGGGGGAAAAACTGTTTTTT
.	.	TRBV6-5	TRBJ2-2	CASFGTGELFF	TGTGCCAGCTTCGGGACCGGGGAGCTGTTTTTT
.	.	TRBV9	TRBJ2-1	CASSGPKEPEQFF	TGTGCCAGCAGCGGGCCTAAGGAGCCTGAGCAGTTCTTC
.	.	TRBV6-4	TRBJ1-1	CASSEYRDQTEAFF	TGTGCCAGCAGCGAATACAGGGACCAGACTGAAGCTTTCTTT
TRBD1	.	TRBV19	TRBJ1-5	CASSIPWDRENQPQHF	TGTGCCAGTAGTATACCTTGGGACAGGGAGAATCAGCCCCAGCATTTT
.	.	TRBV5-6	TRBJ1-1	CASSLVGGFTEAFF	TGTGCCAGCAGCTTGGTTGGGGGGTTCACTGAAGCTTTCTTT
TRBD1	.	TRBV6-6	TRBJ1-1	CASSYSTGENTEAFF	TGTGCCAGCAGTTACTCAACAGGGGAGAACACTGAAGCTTTCTTT
.	.	TRBV6-1	TRBJ1-1	CASSSNQDTNAEAFF	TGTGCCAGCAGTTCCAACCAGGACACGAACGCTGAAGCTTTCTTT
TRBD1	.	TRBV6-5	TRBJ1-2	CASRIDRGSNGYTF	TGTGCCAGCAGAATAGACAGGGGGAGTAATGGCTACACCTTC
TRBD1	.	TRBV6-5	TRBJ1-4	CASSLTGAATNEKLFF	TGTGCCAGCAGTTTAACAGGGGCTGCAACTAATGAAAAACTGTTTTTT
.	.	TRBV27	TRBJ1-5	CASSFRTEDQPQHF	TGTGCCAGCAGTTTTAGGACGGAGGATCAGCCCCAGCATTTT
.	.	TRBV6-5	TRBJ1-5	CASRETGYNQPQHF	TGTGCCAGCAGGGAAACAGGTTACAATCAGCCCCAGCATTTT
TRBD1	.	TRBV14	TRBJ2-7	CASSQIDGTDYEQYF	TGTGCCAGCAGCCAAATCGACGGGACAGACTACGAGCAGTACTTC
.	few	TRBV21-1	TRBJ1-4	CASSKAVNRTTNEKLFF	TGTGCCAGCAGCAAAGCCGTTAACAGAACAACTAATGAAAAACTGTTTTTT
TRBD1	.	TRBV27	TRBJ1-2	CASSPGTGRGYTF	TGTGCCAGCAGCCCCGGGACAGGGCGCGGCTACACCTTC
.	.	TRBV10-3	TRBJ1-6	CAVGPEGSYNSPLHF	TGTGCCGTAGGCCCCGAGGGCTCCTATAATTCACCCCTCCACTTT
TRBD2	few	TRBV19	TRBJ2-1	CASSREGYNEQFF	TGTGCCAGTAGTAGGGAGGGGTACAATGAGCAGTTCTTC
TRBD2	.	TRBV10-3	TRBJ2-1	CATLAGGLPSYNEQFF	TGTGCCACCCTAGCGGGGGGCCTCCCCTCCTACAATGAGCAGTTCTTC
.	.	TRBV2	TRBJ2-3	CASASGLDTQYF	TGTGCCAGCGCTTCAGGGTTAGATACGCAGTATTTT
.	.	TRBV5-4	TRBJ2-7	CASSSWTEQYEQYF	TGTGCCAGCAGCTCGTGGACAGAACAATACGAGCAGTACTTC
.	.	TRBV5-1	TRBJ1-2	CASSLKSGPTTSYNYGYTF	TGCGCCAGCAGCTTGAAATCAGGACCGACTACATCTTATAACTATGGCTACACCTTC
.	.	TRBV28	TRBJ1-5	CASSLFGRENQPQHF	TGTGCCAGCAGTTTATTCGGTAGGGAGAATCAGCCCCAGCATTTT
.	.	TRBV5-4	TRBJ1-6	CASSLGQGSSPLHF	TGTGCCAGCAGCTTGGGGCAGGGCAGTTCACCCCTCCACTTT
.	.	TRBV19	TRBJ2-7	CASLSPGGNEQYF	TGTGCCAGTCTTTCCCCAGGGGGGAATGAGCAGTACTTC
.	.	TRBV12-5	TRBJ1-4	CASGLVRPGSFLLSANEKLFF	TGTGCTAGTGGTTTGGTACGACCGGGGTCTTTCCTTCTTTCAGCTAATGAAAAACTGTTTTTT
.	.	TRBV27	TRBJ1-6	CASSLGTDHSPLHF	TGTGCCAGCAGTCTGGGCACAGACCATTCACCCCTCCACTTT
.	.	TRBV28	TRBJ1-3	CASDTGLRNTIYF	TGTGCCAGCGATACAGGGTTAAGAAACACCATATATTTT
.	.	TRBV6-6	TRBJ1-1	CASSRTLISRNTEAFF	TGTGCCAGCAGCCGCACTTTGATATCGAGGAACACTGAAGCTTTCTTT
.	.	TRBV10-1	TRBJ2-6	CARLGSGGANVLTF	TGCGCCAGATTGGGGTCAGGGGGGGCCAACGTCCTGACTTTC
.	.	TRBV11-2	TRBJ1-2	CASSLDHPLDGYTF	TGTGCCAGCAGCTTAGATCATCCCTTAGATGGCTACACCTTC
.	.	TRBV5-4	TRBJ2-2	CASIQRDKGELFF	TGTGCCAGCATCCAGCGGGACAAGGGGGAGCTGTTTTTT
.	.	TRBV5-4	TRBJ2-5	CASGSGETQYF	TGTGCCAGCGGGTCGGGGGAGACCCAGTACTTC
.	.	TRBV13	TRBJ2-1	CASSTHPQALRRNEQFF	TGTGCCAGCAGCACCCACCCGCAGGCTCTAAGACGCAATGAGCAGTTCTTC
TRBD1	.	TRBV9	TRBJ2-1	CASSPAGTGTDEQFF	TGTGCCAGCAGCCCGGCAGGGACAGGGACGGATGAGCAGTTCTTC
.	.	TRBV7-8	TRBJ2-7	CASSLATGSSYEQYF	TGTGCCAGCAGCTTAGCTACAGGGAGCTCCTACGAGCAGTACTTC
.	.	TRBV4-1	TRBJ2-4	CASSPLFDRDSKNIQYF	TGCGCCAGCAGCCCGCTCTTTGACCGTGACAGCAAAAACATTCAGTACTTC
TRBD2	.	TRBV5-1	TRBJ2-1	CASSLGLAVRMDEQFF	TGCGCCAGCAGCTTGGGCCTAGCGGTTCGTATGGATGAGCAGTTCTTC
TRBD1	.	TRBV6-5	TRBJ2-7	CASSTRDRAREQYF	TGTGCCAGCAGTACCCGGGACAGGGCTCGCGAGCAGTACTTC
TRBD1	.	TRBV6-1	TRBJ2-1	CASSDYEQGFFDEQFF	TGTGCCAGCAGTGATTACGAACAGGGGTTTTTCGATGAGCAGTTCTTC